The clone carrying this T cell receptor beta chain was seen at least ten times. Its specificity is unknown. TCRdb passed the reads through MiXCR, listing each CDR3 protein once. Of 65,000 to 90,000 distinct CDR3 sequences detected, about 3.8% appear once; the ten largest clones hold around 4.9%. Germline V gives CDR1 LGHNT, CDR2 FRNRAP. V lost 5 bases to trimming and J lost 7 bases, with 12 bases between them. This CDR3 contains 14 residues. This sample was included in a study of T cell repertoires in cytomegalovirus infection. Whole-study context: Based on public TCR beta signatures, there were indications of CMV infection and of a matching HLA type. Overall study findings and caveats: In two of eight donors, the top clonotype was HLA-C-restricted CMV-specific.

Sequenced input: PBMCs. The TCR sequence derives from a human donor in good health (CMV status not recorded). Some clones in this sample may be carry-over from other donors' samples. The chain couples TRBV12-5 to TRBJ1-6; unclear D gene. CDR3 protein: CASGLDLANSPLHF. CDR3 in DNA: TGTGCTAGTGGTCTGGACCTAGCGAATTCACCCCTCCACTTT.